The 32 T cell receptor beta chains below all came from one sample that was sequenced in a study of CD8 T cells in Susac syndrome. A quantity of about 0.5 to 1 ug RNA underwent reverse transcription using random hexamers. TCRdb recomputed calls from the immunoSEQ multiplex PCR reads with MiXCR, one row per CDR3 protein. The sample holds some 190,000 distinct CDR3 sequences, approximately 94% seen once. Sequences were obtained from CD4+ T cells from PBMCs. The source of these receptors is a human donor with multiple sclerosis.

The chain joins TRBV12-3 or TRBV12-4 to TRBJ1-2; possibly TRBD1 for D (5 bases). This CDR3 is 13 amino acids long. The V end was cut by 5 bases, the J end by 10 bases, with 17 bases between. In nucleotides, the CDR3 is TGTGCCAGCAGTCCCTTCCTTGGGACGACCTACACCTTC. Translated, it gives CASSPFLGTTYTF.

The chain has TRBV27 and TRBJ1-1; 8 bases map to TRBD1. This CDR3 is 14 amino acids long. The V and J ends lost 8 bases and 4 bases, in that order; junction bases with no gene match: 9. CDR1 MNHEY and CDR2 SMNVEV come from the germline V gene (reference sequence). The CDR3 reads CASSEDRASTEAFF. For the CDR3, the DNA is TGTGCCAGCTCGGAGGACAGGGCTTCCACTGAAGCTTTCTTT.

V gene TRBV28 combines with J gene TRBJ1-2; D gene ambiguous. This CDR3 is built from 12 residues. Trimming cost V 2 bases and J 3 bases, with 4 bases left between them. Germline CDR1 reads MDHEN; CDR2 reads SYDVKM. The CDR3 here is CASSLTDYGYTF. The CDR3 DNA is TGTGCCAGCAGTTTAACTGACTATGGCTACACCTTC.

The V gene is TRBV12-3 or TRBV12-4, the J gene TRBJ2-5; no clear D gene. V lost 2 bases and J lost 0, with 4 bases in between. CDR3 size: 13 residues. The CDR3: CASSLPDQETQYF. In DNA form, the CDR3 reads TGTGCCAGCAGTTTACCAGACCAAGAGACCCAGTACTTC.

The chain recombines TRBV5-4 with TRBJ2-7; 7 nucleotides align to TRBD2. With V trimmed by 1 base and J by 0 bases, 4 bases remained unmatched. The germline CDR1 and CDR2 sequences are SGHNT and YYREEE (reference sequence). The CDR3 extends over 15 amino acids. CDR3 sequence reads: CASSLLGLSSYEQYF. The CDR3 region has the DNA TGTGCCAGCAGCTTGTTGGGACTAAGCTCCTACGAGCAGTACTTC. Supplemented by reference TRBV5-4 and TRBJ2-7, the full variable domain reads ETGVTQSPTHLIKTRGQQVTLRCSSQSGHNTVSWYQQALGQGPQFIFQYYREEENGRGNFPPRFSGLQFPNYSSELNVNALELDDSALYLCASSLLGLSSYEQYFGPGTRLTVT.

The chain joins TRBV12-3 or TRBV12-4 to TRBJ1-1; maybe TRBD1 (6 bases). The CDR3 sequence is 16 residues long. V was pared by 7 bases and J by 5 bases, with 23 bases between. CDR3 DNA sequence: TGTGCCAGCACTAACTCGAGAAGGAGCCAGGGGACTGAAGCTTTCTTT. This gives the protein CASTNSRRSQGTEAFF.

The sample holds one count of this clonotype. The genes are TRBV14 and TRBJ2-7; D possibly uses TRBD1 or TRBD2 (5 bases each). Trimming left V 3 bases short and J 2 bases short, with 17 bases between. The CDR3 is 16 residues long. Germline V gene sequence: CDR1 SGHDN, CDR2 FVKESK. CDR3 region: CASSQTIGTFTYEQYF. CDR3 DNA: TGTGCCAGCAGCCAGACGATCGGGACCTTTACCTACGAGCAGTACTTC.

The chain combines TRBV6-2 or TRBV6-3 with TRBJ1-5, with 8 nucleotides matching TRBD1. Germline V gives CDR1 MNHEY, CDR2 SVGEGT. V gave up 7 bases and J gave up 9 bases; unmatched junction bases: 11. The CDR3 length is 14 residues. The CDR3 protein is CASNENRGFRPQHF. The DNA of the CDR3 is TGTGCCAGCAATGAGAACAGGGGGTTCCGGCCCCAGCATTTT.

This chain joins TRBV9 and TRBJ2-1, with 11 nucleotides matching TRBD2. V lost 4 bases and J lost 2; bases outside the gene matches: 5. CDR3 length: 16 residues. Germline values: CDR1 SGDLS, CDR2 YYNGEE. CDR3 protein: CASSTLAGGTYNEQFF. The CDR3, as DNA: TGTGCCAGCAGCACTCTAGCGGGGGGAACCTACAATGAGCAGTTCTTC.

Comments on this clonotype: The junction and the germline gene differ at one end; a read error may be behind it. The gene calls are TRBV4-2 and TRBJ1-1, with a tentative D call TRBD1 (5 bases). Germline assignment: CDR1 LGHNA and CDR2 YNFKEQ. The CDR3 contains 13 residues. The CDR3 reads CASTQRGGDQAFF. DNA of the CDR3: TGTGCCAGCACCCAAAGGGGCGGGGACCAAGCTTTCTTT.

The chain employs TRBV29-1 and TRBJ1-2; D remains unclear. This CDR3 region has 13 residues. Germline CDR1 and CDR2: SQVTM and ANQGSEA. Between the trimmed V and J ends, which lost 5 bases and 3 bases, there was a span of 13 bases. The CDR3 DNA reads as TGCAGCGTTCCTTATGTGGGATACTATGGCTACACCTTC. Its translation: CSVPYVGYYGYTF.

V gene TRBV6-5 combines with J gene TRBJ1-3; D is unresolved. The germline gives CDR1 MNHEY, CDR2 SVGAGI. This CDR3 is 13 amino acids long. Trimming removed 6 bases from V and 0 bases from J, with 6 bases in between. The CDR3 DNA sequence: TGTGCCAGCAGACCTCACTCTGGAAACACCATATATTTT. It is translated as CASRPHSGNTIYF.

The chain uses TRBV9 and TRBJ2-1, with TRBD2 matching over 10 bases. Germline CDR1 and CDR2: SGDLS and YYNGEE. CDR3 length equals 16 residues. V was clipped by 4 bases and J by 2 bases; unmatched bases: 6. The CDR3 loop reads CASSPQLAGTYNEQFF. In DNA, the CDR3 is TGTGCCAGCAGCCCCCAACTAGCGGGAACCTACAATGAGCAGTTCTTC.

This chain uses TRBV12-3 or TRBV12-4 with TRBJ1-6; D is unresolved. Trimming shortened V by 3 bases and J by 9 bases, and 12 bases separated the two germline ends. This CDR3 region has 14 residues. In DNA, the CDR3 is TGTGCCAGCAGTTTGGTTCCCGGTAGTTCACCCCTCCACTTT. Translation gives CASSLVPGSSPLHF.

The J gene is TRBJ1-1, the V gene TRBV30, with 8 bases fitting TRBD1. The CDR3 is 19 residues long. Per the germline V gene, CDR1 is GTSNPN and CDR2 is SVGIG (reference sequence). J was trimmed by 1 base and V by 1 base; bases with no gene match: 17. CDR3 residues: CAWSERTGPRPDSNTEAFF. The CDR3 nucleotides read TGTGCCTGGAGTGAAAGGACAGGGCCTAGGCCCGACTCGAACACTGAAGCTTTCTTT. Variable domain in full (rest from reference TRBV30 and TRBJ1-1): SQTIHQWPATLVQPVGSPLSLECTVEGTSNPNLYWYRQAAGRGLQLLFYSVGIGQISSEVPQNLSASRPQDRQFILSSKKLLLSDSGFYLCAWSERTGPRPDSNTEAFFGQGTRLTVV.

The chain combines TRBV6-5 with TRBJ2-1; tentatively, D is TRBD1 or TRBD2 (5 bases each). Trimming shortened V by 0 bases and J by 6 bases, and 15 bases separated the two germline ends. Germline CDR1 MNHEY, CDR2 SVGAGI. The CDR3 totals 16 residues. In nucleotides, the CDR3 is TGTGCCAGCAGTTACTCTTCCGGGGCTATGTCCAATGAGCAGTTCTTC. Translated, it gives CASSYSSGAMSNEQFF.

The rearrangement joins TRBV3-1 to TRBJ2-4; the match to TRBD2 covers 7 bases. The germline gives CDR1 LGHDT, CDR2 YNNKEL (reference sequence). The CDR3 loop spans 17 amino acids. With V trimmed by 4 bases and J by 0 bases, 9 bases remained unmatched. CDR3 coding DNA: TGTGCCAGCAGCCGCTTCCAGCGGGGATTAGCCAAAAACATTCAGTACTTC. Its protein is CASSRFQRGLAKNIQYF.

This chain connects TRBV20-1 to TRBJ2-3; 13 bases align to TRBD2. The CDR3 is 16 amino acids. V lost 5 bases, J lost 0 bases, and 5 bases stayed unmatched. Germline V gives CDR1 DFQATT, CDR2 SNEGSKA (reference sequence). The CDR3 sequence is CSAPTSGGASTDTQYF. The CDR3 DNA sequence: TGCAGTGCTCCCACTAGCGGGGGGGCTAGCACAGATACGCAGTATTTT.

This rearrangement joins TRBV9 to TRBJ2-1; TRBD2 might be the D (6 bases). Trimming took 0 bases from V and 2 from J, leaving 9 bases between them. This CDR3 comprises 15 residues. Germline CDR1 is SGDLS and CDR2 is YYNGEE. In DNA form, the CDR3 reads TGTGCCAGCAGCGTAGGCAGGGAGGCCTACAATGAGCAGTTCTTC. Translated: CASSVGREAYNEQFF.

CDR3 in DNA: TGTGCCAGCAGCTGCCCTAGGGAGGAGCCGAACACTGAAGCTTTCTTT. This gives the protein CASSCPREEPNTEAFF. This rearrangement joins TRBV7-3 to TRBJ1-1; no firm D call. CDR3 length: 16 amino acids. V lost 4 bases to trimming and J lost 1 base, with 16 bases between them. The germline V gene encodes CDR1 SGHTA and CDR2 FQGTGA. Supplemented by reference TRBV7-3 and TRBJ1-1, the full variable domain reads GAGVSQTPSNKVTEKGKYVELRCDPISGHTALYWYRQSLGQGPEFLIYFQGTGAADDSGLPNDRFFAVRPEGSVSTLKIQRTERGDSAVYLCASSCPREEPNTEAFFGQGTRLTVV.

The chain is built from TRBV3-1 and TRBJ1-2, with a tentative D call TRBD1 (5 bases). There are 14 residues in the CDR3. Germline V lookup: CDR1 LGHDT, CDR2 YNNKEL (reference sequence). With 1 base removed from V and 0 bases from J, the gap between germline ends came to 6 bases. The CDR3 DNA reads TGTGCCAGCAGCCAAGGGGGGACTAACTATGGCTACACCTTC. Translating it yields CASSQGGTNYGYTF.

V usage is TRBV25-1 and J usage is TRBJ1-6; perhaps TRBD1 as D (5 bases). This CDR3 is 15 amino acids long. V dropped 9 bases and J dropped 6 bases, with 18 bases sitting between them. The germline V gene encodes CDR1 MGHDK and CDR2 SYGVNS. CDR3: CASNGEGRGNSPLHF. The CDR3 nucleotides are TGTGCCAGTAATGGCGAGGGGCGGGGTAATTCACCCCTCCACTTT.

The chain links TRBV29-1 to TRBJ2-2; TRBD2 agrees at 14 bases. This CDR3 contains 16 residues. The germline CDR1 and CDR2 sequences are SQVTM and ANQGSEA. Trimming at V came to 6 bases and at J to 1 base, leaving 4 bases not matched to a gene. The CDR3 nucleotides read TGCAGCGTCCCGACTAGCGGGGGGGTGAACACCGGGGAGCTGTTTTTT. This sequence encodes CSVPTSGGVNTGELFF.

The chain couples TRBV20-1 to TRBJ1-2; 7 bases agree with TRBD1. The CDR3 is 12 residues long. The ends lost 4 bases at V and 7 bases at J; junction bases unmatched: 6. Germline CDR1 is DFQATT and CDR2 is SNEGSKA (reference sequence). The CDR3 region is CSATTGVGGYTF. The CDR3 DNA reads as TGCAGTGCTACTACAGGGGTTGGTGGCTACACCTTC.

This clonotype appeared a single time. J is TRBJ2-1 and V is TRBV20-1; tentatively, D is TRBD1 (6 bases). The CDR3 is 13 amino acids. CDR1 and CDR2 (germline): DFQATT, SNEGSKA (reference sequence). V lost 6 bases, J lost 8 bases, and 17 bases lay in between. The CDR3 loop is CSAQQGPEDEQFF. The CDR3 DNA sequence: TGCAGTGCCCAGCAGGGGCCCGAGGATGAGCAGTTCTTC.

The CDR3 sequence: CASSAGTAIYGYTF. CDR3 coding DNA: TGTGCCAGCAGCGCAGGGACAGCGATCTATGGCTACACCTTC. The chain combines TRBV7-2 with TRBJ1-2, with 7 nucleotides matching TRBD1. J was trimmed by 4 bases and V by 5 bases; bases with no gene match: 7. Per germline, CDR1 SGHTA and CDR2 FQGNSA. CDR3 size: 14 residues.

V usage is TRBV28 and J usage is TRBJ2-7; a possible D gene is TRBD1 (6 bases). This CDR3 is 15 amino acids long. V lost 4 bases and J 3 bases, leaving 16 bases between the germline ends. The germline gives CDR1 MDHEN, CDR2 SYDVKM. DNA for the CDR3: TGTGCCAGCAGTTCGCAGGGGTCGGCCCTCTACGAGCAGTACTTC. Amino acids: CASSSQGSALYEQYF.

The V gene is TRBV24-1, the J gene TRBJ1-1; tentatively, D is TRBD1 (6 bases). Trimming pared 7 bases from V and 4 bases from J, leaving 15 bases between. The CDR3 is 14 residues long. Germline lookup yields CDR1 KGHDR and CDR2 SFDVKD. CDR3 sequence reads: CATRQSTGSTEAFF. The CDR3 coding sequence is TGTGCCACCAGACAGAGCACAGGGTCCACTGAAGCTTTCTTT.

V and J are TRBV7-8 and TRBJ2-5; a possible D gene is TRBD1 (5 bases). Per germline, CDR1 SGHVS and CDR2 FQNEAQ. This CDR3 is built from 16 residues. Deletions cut 2 bases from V and 0 bases from J, with 13 bases between. CDR3 DNA: TGTGCCAGCAGCTTACGTAGTGGGGCCGACCAAGAGACCCAGTACTTC. As protein: CASSLRSGADQETQYF.

The chain combines TRBV5-6 with TRBJ2-1, with 9 bases matching TRBD1. Germline CDR1 and CDR2: SGHDT and YYEEEE. The CDR3 spans 17 residues. Trimming removed 1 base from V and 7 bases from J; junction bases left unmatched: 12. The CDR3 here is CASSLKAGTGTGNEQFF. The CDR3 nucleotides read TGTGCCAGCAGCTTGAAGGCCGGGACAGGGACCGGAAATGAGCAGTTCTTC.

J is TRBJ2-1 and V is TRBV29-1; D unresolved. V lost 4 bases, J lost 8 bases, and 6 bases lay in between. Germline CDR1 is SQVTM and CDR2 is ANQGSEA. This CDR3 has 10 residues. The CDR3 spells CSVVDDEQFF. Here the CDR3 DNA reads TGCAGCGTTGTCGACGATGAGCAGTTCTTC.

The chain uses TRBV6-2 or TRBV6-3 and TRBJ2-5; D perhaps matches TRBD2 (5 bases). Germline V gene sequence: CDR1 MNHEY, CDR2 SVGEGT. The CDR3 has 13 amino acids. Deletions cut 0 bases from V and 7 bases from J, with 9 bases between. The CDR3 region has the DNA TGTGCCAGCAGTTACTCGTCAGAGGGGACCCAGTACTTC. This translates into CASSYSSEGTQYF.